This entry features one T cell receptor beta chain sequence. For the second PCR, which ran for about 7 to 11 cycles, a sample-barcoded 5' primer and a J-beta primer mix were used. TCRdb reanalysed the 5' RACE reads using MiXCR and keeps one entry per CDR3 protein. The data contain about 640,000 distinct CDR3 sequences, 40% to 45% of them singletons. This CDR3 has 16 residues. In germline, CDR1 is SGHKS, CDR2 YYEKEE (reference sequence). V lost 0 bases, J lost 7 bases, and 10 bases stayed unmatched. This sample was taken from a study of blood T cells in healthy people across ages. This TCR derives from a man at least 80 years old in good health. The rearrangement joins TRBV5-5 to TRBJ2-1; 7 nucleotides match TRBD2. Sequencing was carried out using blood. CDR3 bases: TGTGCCAGCAGCTTGGTCGCTAGCGGATTCAGAAATGAGCAGTTCTTC. Translated, it gives CASSLVASGFRNEQFF.